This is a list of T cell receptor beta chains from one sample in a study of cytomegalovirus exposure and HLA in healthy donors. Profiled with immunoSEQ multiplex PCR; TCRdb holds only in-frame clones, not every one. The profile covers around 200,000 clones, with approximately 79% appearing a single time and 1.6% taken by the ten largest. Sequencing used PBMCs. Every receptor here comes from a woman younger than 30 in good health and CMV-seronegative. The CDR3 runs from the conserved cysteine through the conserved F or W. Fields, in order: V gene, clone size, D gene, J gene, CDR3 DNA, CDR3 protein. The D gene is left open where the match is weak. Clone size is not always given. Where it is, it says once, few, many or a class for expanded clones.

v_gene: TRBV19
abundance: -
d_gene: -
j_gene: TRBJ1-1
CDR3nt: TGTGCCAGTAGAATACGATCGGGGGGGACGAACACTGAAGCTTTCTTT
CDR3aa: CASRIRSGGTNTEAFF

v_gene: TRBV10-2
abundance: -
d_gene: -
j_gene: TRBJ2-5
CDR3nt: TGCGCCAGCAGTGAGAGCGGATATCAAGAGACCCAGTACTTC
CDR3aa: CASSESGYQETQYF

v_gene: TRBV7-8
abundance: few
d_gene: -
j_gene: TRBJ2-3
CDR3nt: TGTGCCAGCAGCCCCCCCTCCAGCGGGCCAGATACGCAGTATTTT
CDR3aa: CASSPPSSGPDTQYF

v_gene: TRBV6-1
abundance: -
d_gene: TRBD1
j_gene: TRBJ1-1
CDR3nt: TGTGCCAGCAGGGCGGGACAGGGGCGGGACACTGAAGCTTTCTTT
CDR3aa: CASRAGQGRDTEAFF

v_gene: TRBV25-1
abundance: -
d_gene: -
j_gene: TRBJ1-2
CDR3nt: TGTGCCAGCAGTGAAGGTCGCGGTCGGTGGAACTATGGCTACACCTTC
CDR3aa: CASSEGRGRWNYGYTF

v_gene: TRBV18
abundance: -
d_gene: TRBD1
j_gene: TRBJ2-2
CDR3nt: TGTGCCAGCTCACCGGTCCAGGGGGACACCGGGGAGCTGTTTTTT
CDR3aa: CASSPVQGDTGELFF

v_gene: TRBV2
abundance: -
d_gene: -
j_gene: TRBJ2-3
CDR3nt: TGTGCCAGCACCGCGGATACGCAGTATTTT
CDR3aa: CASTADTQYF

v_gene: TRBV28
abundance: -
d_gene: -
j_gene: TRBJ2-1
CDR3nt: TGTGCCAGCAGTTTCGACAGGAGCTCCTACAATGAGCAGTTCTTC
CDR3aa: CASSFDRSSYNEQFF

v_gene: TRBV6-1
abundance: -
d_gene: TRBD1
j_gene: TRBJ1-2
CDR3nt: TGTGCCAGCAGTGAAGAATTCACAGGGGCAGGTGGCTACACCTTC
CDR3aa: CASSEEFTGAGGYTF

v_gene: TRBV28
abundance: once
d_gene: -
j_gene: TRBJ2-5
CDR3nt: TGTGCCAGCAGGGCTTCTAGCAGGGGCCAAGAGACCCAGTACTTC
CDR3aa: CASRASSRGQETQYF

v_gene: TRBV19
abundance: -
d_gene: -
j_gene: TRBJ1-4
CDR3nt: TGTGCCAGTAGTATAGAGGGGCGCTTAGGGGAAAAACTGTTTTTT
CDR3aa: CASSIEGRLGEKLFF

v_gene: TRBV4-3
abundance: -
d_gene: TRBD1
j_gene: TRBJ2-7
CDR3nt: TGCGCCAGCAGCCAAGCACAGGGGACACAGCCTTACGAGCAGTACTTC
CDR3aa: CASSQAQGTQPYEQYF